This T cell receptor beta chain was sequenced for a study of blood T cells in healthy people across ages. Findings of the study overall: Lack of knowledge of donor CMV status possibly confounded expanded clonotype changes.

Using a J-beta primer mix together with a sample-barcoded 5' primer, a second PCR was run for about 6 to 11 cycles. With 12 random nucleotides, a template-switch adaptor tagged each individual cDNA molecule. TCRdb ran MiXCR on the 5' RACE reads and lists one entry per CDR3 protein. The sample shows roughly 1.6 million distinct CDR3 sequences, roughly 32% of them seen only once. This clonotype was seen a handful of times. The antigen is unknown. Isolated PBMCs totaled at least 7 million in each sample. CDR1 SGHVS and CDR2 FNYEAQ come from the germline V gene. Germline trimming cut 3 bases from V and 2 bases from J; bases unmatched to any gene: 11. The CDR3 is 17 amino acids.

This TCR was recovered from a woman aged 25-40 years in good health. The rearrangement links TRBV7-6 to TRBJ1-1; the match to TRBD1 covers 8 bases. Specimen: blood. The CDR3 region is CASSFIIEGQGNTEAFF. The CDR3, as DNA: TGTGCCAGCAGCTTTATTATTGAAGGACAGGGAAACACTGAAGCTTTCTTT.